What follows is one T cell receptor beta chain and its context. These data are taken from a study of blood T cell repertoires in COVID-19. Study-wide background: Both acute and convalescent COVID-19 samples were obtained from the United States, Italy and Spain. PBMCs, B-cell-depleted T cells, or T cells provided the cDNA or gDNA that made up the material.

Profiling relied on immunoSEQ multiplex PCR, and the TCRdb table lists in-frame clones only, not all of them. Of some 47,000 clones in the sample, about nine tenths are singletons; the top ten hold over 4%. This TCR was recovered from a man in his 70s with acute or convalescent COVID-19. The sample consisted of peripheral blood.

The CDR3 nucleotides read TGTGCCAGCAGCTCTTTCACCGGGACAGGGAACACCGGGGAGCTGTTTTTT. Its protein product is CASSSFTGTGNTGELFF. The chain employs TRBV28 and TRBJ2-2; TRBD1 aligns across 8 bases. The CDR3 runs to 17 residues. Looked up from germline, CDR1 is MDHEN and CDR2 is SYDVKM. Losses at the gene ends were 6 bases for V and 1 base for J; bases not matched to a gene: 10.